This note documents a single T cell receptor (beta chain) sequence. Assay used: immunoSEQ multiplex PCR; TCRdb lists only in-frame clones, some missing. The data show some 110,000 clones, about 93% seen once. The data belong to a study of T cell changes during pregnancy in multiple sclerosis. V lost 6 bases to trimming and J lost 9 bases; unmatched junction nucleotides: 11. The germline gives CDR1 SNHLY, CDR2 FYNNEI. The CDR3 is 14 amino acids. The sample was peripheral blood, taken in the third trimester of pregnancy. This chain joins TRBV2 and TRBJ2-1; 7 positions agree with TRBD2. This receptor was taken from a female donor with multiple sclerosis, enrolled in a pregnancy study. CDR3 in amino acids: CASSQDAGRGEQFF. The CDR3 DNA reads as TGTGCCAGCAGCCAAGACGCGGGGAGGGGTGAGCAGTTCTTC.